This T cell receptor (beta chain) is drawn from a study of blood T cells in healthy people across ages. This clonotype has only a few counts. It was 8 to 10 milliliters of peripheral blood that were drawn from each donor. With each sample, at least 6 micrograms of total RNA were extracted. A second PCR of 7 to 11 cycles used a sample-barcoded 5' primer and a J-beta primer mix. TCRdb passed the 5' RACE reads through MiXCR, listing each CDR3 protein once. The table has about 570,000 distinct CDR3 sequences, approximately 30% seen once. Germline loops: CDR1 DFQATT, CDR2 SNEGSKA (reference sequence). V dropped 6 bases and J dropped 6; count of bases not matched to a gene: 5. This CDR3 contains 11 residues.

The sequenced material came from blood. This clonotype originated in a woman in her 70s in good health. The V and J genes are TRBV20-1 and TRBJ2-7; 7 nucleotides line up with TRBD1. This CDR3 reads CSAYRGSEQYF. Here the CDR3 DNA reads TGCAGTGCCTACAGGGGAAGCGAGCAGTACTTC.